These T cell receptor beta chains were read from a single sample in a study of patients and donors after allogeneic stem cell transplantation. A single record per CDR3 protein comes from TCRdb applying MiXCR to the RT-PCR reads. The data contain approximately 88,000 distinct CDR3 sequences, around 5% of them singletons. Sequenced input: blood, either unsorted or a sorted T cell fraction (not recorded which). These receptors came from a human donor who was either an allogeneic HSCT recipient or a stem cell or donor lymphocyte infusion donor (not recorded which). It is not recorded whose cells these are; they may come from a transplant donor. Both conserved end residues are part of each CDR3.

TRBJ1-3 TRBV5-6 CASSLTGPSVTIYF
TRBJ1-1 TRBV7-8 CASSLVGGDSYTEAFF
TRBJ1-2 TRBV2 CASRYREVIYGYTF
TRBJ2-5 TRBV28 CASSLGPSQETQYF
TRBJ1-1 TRBV6-2/TRBV6-3 CASSEGWRLRNTEAFF
TRBJ1-1 TRBV29-1 CSGRQGGTEAFF
TRBJ1-4 TRBV20-1 CSAGSLREKLFF
TRBJ1-5 TRBV28 CASSLGLAGDGQPQHF
TRBJ2-7 TRBV6-1 CASRGTGKHEQYF
TRBJ1-1 TRBV7-9 CASSPGTGGPMGTEAFF
TRBJ2-2 TRBV12-3/TRBV12-4 CASTFQAGAGSGELFF
TRBJ1-5 TRBV2 CASSPRWGGRDQPQHF
TRBJ2-1 TRBV19 CASSWTSGGGRLDNEQFF
TRBJ2-2 TRBV5-5 CASSSELRGITGELFF
TRBJ1-2 TRBV5-6 CASSIGLSGYTF
TRBJ2-5 TRBV7-9 CASSLGGQAGNQYF
TRBJ2-3 TRBV24-1 CATSARGAGTDTQYF
TRBJ2-1 TRBV7-6 CASSLGRDRQNEQFF
TRBJ1-2 TRBV12-3/TRBV12-4 CASTPGDRGIRGYTF
TRBJ1-2 TRBV15 CATSRVGTASLGYGYTF
TRBJ2-7 TRBV9 CASSPSGRGNEQYF
TRBJ2-3 TRBV7-3 CASSLYRQGSVDTQYF
TRBJ2-1 TRBV19 CASSIGLLLNEQFF
TRBJ1-2 TRBV4-1 CASSLDRGRGGYTF
TRBJ2-5 TRBV7-8 CASRTRKGDWQETQYF
TRBJ1-5 TRBV4-1 CASSQDVGGNQPQHF
TRBJ2-7 TRBV11-1 CASSLAGQGSYEQYF
TRBJ2-1 TRBV11-1 CASSSSSPGLAAYNEQFF
TRBJ1-2 TRBV7-9 CASSPGDYGYTF
TRBJ2-5 TRBV7-9 CASSSVTRAQYF
TRBJ2-3 TRBV24-1 CATSEPSGSAFRTDTQYF